A selection of T cell receptor beta chains follows, all from one sample in a study of blood T cell repertoires in COVID-19. The method was immunoSEQ multiplex PCR; TCRdb's version includes in-frame clones alone and lacks a portion of them. The sample has almost 30,000 clones, over 70% seen once. Sequencing was performed on peripheral blood. Receptors originate from a woman in her 70s with acute or convalescent COVID-19. CDR3s leave out the opening cysteine and the closing phenylalanine or tryptophan. A D gene is named only where the DNA matches it firmly.

D gene: -; V gene: TRBV7-9; J gene: TRBJ1-5; CDR3 protein: ASSPGTQPQH
D gene: -; V gene: TRBV6-5; J gene: TRBJ2-2; CDR3 protein: ASRYANTGELF
D gene: TRBD2; V gene: TRBV18; J gene: TRBJ2-5; CDR3 protein: ASSPSGIRAQETQY
D gene: -; V gene: TRBV28; J gene: TRBJ2-7; CDR3 protein: ASTRRWGRVYEQY
D gene: -; V gene: TRBV6-5; J gene: TRBJ1-3; CDR3 protein: ASSFRGAGNTIY
D gene: -; V gene: TRBV5-1; J gene: TRBJ1-5; CDR3 protein: ASSLDGQPQH
D gene: TRBD1; V gene: TRBV5-1; J gene: TRBJ2-1; CDR3 protein: ASSSGTVNEQF
D gene: -; V gene: TRBV7-2; J gene: TRBJ1-5; CDR3 protein: ASSAGSINQPQH
D gene: TRBD2; V gene: TRBV30; J gene: TRBJ2-3; CDR3 protein: ACTPLRGERSDTQY
D gene: TRBD1; V gene: TRBV12-3/TRBV12-4; J gene: TRBJ1-2; CDR3 protein: ASSYRGVGYT
D gene: TRBD1; V gene: TRBV6-5; J gene: TRBJ2-7; CDR3 protein: ASRTGTDGTYEQY
D gene: TRBD2; V gene: TRBV29-1; J gene: TRBJ2-7; CDR3 protein: SVAGTSGGVSYEQY
D gene: TRBD2; V gene: TRBV7-2; J gene: TRBJ2-7; CDR3 protein: ASSLGSGVSYEQY
D gene: -; V gene: TRBV7-9; J gene: TRBJ1-1; CDR3 protein: ASSLVQGGTEAF
D gene: TRBD1; V gene: TRBV19; J gene: TRBJ1-5; CDR3 protein: ASRLNGRGQDNQPQH
D gene: -; V gene: TRBV7-2; J gene: TRBJ2-2; CDR3 protein: ASSLRPTGVAGELF
D gene: TRBD2; V gene: TRBV9; J gene: TRBJ2-1; CDR3 protein: ASSVVAGGPSSYNEQF
D gene: TRBD2; V gene: TRBV25-1; J gene: TRBJ2-1; CDR3 protein: ASSDQKSGSYNEQF
D gene: TRBD1; V gene: TRBV19; J gene: TRBJ1-5; CDR3 protein: ASSLSGGRQPQH
D gene: -; V gene: TRBV6-5; J gene: TRBJ2-7; CDR3 protein: ASSYSGVPSSREQY
D gene: TRBD1; V gene: TRBV4-2; J gene: TRBJ1-2; CDR3 protein: ASSQTSGTGGGYGYT
D gene: TRBD2; V gene: TRBV7-8; J gene: TRBJ2-7; CDR3 protein: ASSLAGGPRDEQY
D gene: -; V gene: TRBV2; J gene: TRBJ1-4; CDR3 protein: ASSEPTGNSGVVI